The present entry profiles one T cell receptor (beta chain) with its context. Its target is not known. The data were obtained in a study of early T cells in non-severe SARS-CoV-2 infection. The overall study: Unpaired chains resulted from sequencing bulk RNA of unsorted whole blood.

Findings of the study overall: Clonotype matching in VDJdb favored anti-spike CD8 responses and did not capture private and CD4 specificities.

Germline CDR1 reads MGHRA; CDR2 reads YSYEKL. The CDR3 is 14 amino acids. Trimming pared 3 bases from V and 7 bases from J, leaving 13 bases between. Separate cDNA molecules each had unique molecular identifiers attached to them. TCRdb called the 5' RACE reads again in MiXCR, with one record for every CDR3 protein. Seen here are roughly 90,000 distinct CDR3 sequences, approximately 15% observed once, and the top ten hold roughly 6%. The origin of this receptor is an adult who was a healthcare worker with PCR-confirmed SARS-CoV-2 infection or an uninfected control (not recorded which). Sequencing input: whole blood. This chain connects TRBV4-1 to TRBJ2-1; no clear D gene. CDR3 nucleotide sequence: TGCGCCAGCAGCCAGAGGTCTAGGACGAATGAGCAGTTCTTC. Its translation: CASSQRSRTNEQFF.